This TCR beta chain was identified in a study of blood T cells in healthy people across ages. Extracted total RNA amounted to at least 5 micrograms for each sample. This clonotype showed up just a few times. Antigen unknown. Per the germline V gene, CDR1 is MGHDK and CDR2 is SYGVNS. V lost 3 bases and J 4 bases, leaving 10 bases between the germline ends. The CDR3 sequence is 15 residues long. The study, taken as a whole, reports: Both higher diversity and more naive CD4+ cells marked long-lived donors when set against aged donors. Possibly confounding the expanded clonotype changes was the fact that donor CMV status was unknown.

Next came a second PCR, run for about 7 to 12 cycles, which used a sample-barcoded 5' primer along with a J-beta primer mix. Each cDNA molecule carried a tag from a template-switch adaptor that contained 12 random nucleotides. TCRdb redid the calling of the 5' RACE reads with MiXCR, one entry per CDR3 protein. The repertoire has hundreds of thousands of distinct CDR3 sequences, about 59% of them found once; the top ten carry roughly a quarter. This chain uses TRBV25-1 with TRBJ1-6, with D perhaps matching TRBD1 (6 bases). This TCR was sampled from a man in his thirties or forties in good health. The sequenced material came from blood. The CDR3 sequence is CASSDHRDYNSPLHF. CDR3 DNA sequence: TGTGCCAGCAGTGACCACAGGGATTATAATTCACCCCTCCACTTT.